A single sample gave rise to the 7 T cell receptor beta chains below, sequenced in a study of cytomegalovirus exposure and HLA in healthy donors. Researchers ran the PCR with 60 Vbeta and 13 Jbeta primers. The method was immunoSEQ multiplex PCR; TCRdb's version includes in-frame clones alone and lacks a portion of them. In the table there are 85,000 to 130,000 clones, around 80% of which are singletons. The sequencing input was PBMCs. These receptors all come from a woman aged 45-65 years in good health and CMV-seropositive.

V usage is TRBV6-1 and J usage is TRBJ1-3; no firm D call. The CDR3 covers 14 residues. The V gene's germline CDR1 is MNHNS and CDR2 SASEGT. Between the trimmed V and J ends, which lost 1 base and 11 bases, there was a span of 15 bases. This chain's CDR3 is CASSEGFPSLAIYF. CDR3 nucleotide sequence: TGTGCCAGCAGTGAAGGATTCCCTAGCCTGGCCATATATTTT.

This chain joins TRBV7-9 and TRBJ1-6; D unclear. CDR1 and CDR2 (germline): SEHNR, FQNEAQ (reference sequence). The CDR3 contains 13 residues. The V gene lost 5 bases and the J gene lost 7 bases, with 9 bases spanning the gap. For the CDR3, the DNA is TGTGCCAGCAGCAGTTCAAGCAATTCACCCCTCCACTTT. Translation gives CASSSSSNSPLHF.

The chain is built from TRBV9 and TRBJ2-7, with 9 bases lining up with TRBD1. V lost 4 bases and J lost 7; bases outside the gene matches: 9. The CDR3 covers 14 residues. In germline, CDR1 is SGDLS, CDR2 YYNGEE. CDR3 nucleotide sequence: TGTGCCAGCAGCCCTGGGGACAGGGCAGGGGAGCAGTACTTC. Residues: CASSPGDRAGEQYF. Full variable domain (rest looked up from reference TRBV9 and TRBJ2-7): DSGVTQTPKHLITATGQRVTLRCSPRSGDLSVYWYQQSLDQGLQFLIQYYNGEERAKGNILERFSAQQFPDLHSELNLSSLELGDSALYFCASSPGDRAGEQYFGPGTRLTVT.

V is TRBV5-3 and J is TRBJ1-1; maybe TRBD1 (6 bases). TRBV5-3 falls under the ORF class, with uncertain function. V was clipped by 4 bases and J by 0 bases, with 16 bases between them. The CDR3 has 16 residues. The CDR3 DNA reads TGTGCCAGAAGCATCAAAGGGACACCCTTGAACACTGAAGCTTTCTTT. Residues: CARSIKGTPLNTEAFF.

The J gene is TRBJ2-7, the V gene TRBV14; a weak D match, TRBD1 (6 bases). Germline-derived CDR1 and CDR2 are SGHDN and FVKESK. V was shortened by 4 bases and J by 6 bases, with 19 bases between the two germline ends. CDR3 size: 15 residues. The CDR3 region has the DNA TGTGCCAGCAGCCCCCCCAGGGGCCAACTTGGCGAGCAGTACTTC. It is translated as CASSPPRGQLGEQYF.

This clone was recorded only once. V gene TRBV27 combines with J gene TRBJ2-7; D is unclear. V dropped 9 bases and J dropped 2 bases, with 14 bases sitting between them. The CDR3 runs to 13 residues. Germline V gives CDR1 MNHEY, CDR2 SMNVEV (reference sequence). The CDR3 sequence is CASYGSPPYEQYF. CDR3 in DNA: TGTGCCAGTTACGGGTCTCCACCCTACGAGCAGTACTTC.

The chain uses TRBV30 and TRBJ2-7, with 7 bases aligning to TRBD1. Germline V gives CDR1 GTSNPN, CDR2 SVGIG (reference sequence). V shed 7 bases, J shed 1 base, and the junction held 10 bases outside the gene matches. The CDR3 is made up of 14 amino acids. The CDR3: CASVLGGASYEQYF. CDR3 nucleotide sequence: TGTGCCTCGGTGTTAGGGGGCGCATCCTACGAGCAGTACTTC.